This T cell receptor (beta chain) was captured by sequencing in a study of beta chain features in type 1 diabetes. Study-wide findings and caveats: Researchers report that Type 1 diabetes patients had moderately but significantly shorter TCRB CDR3s across all four CD4+ subsets. Among patients, naive, central memory and Treg TCRB repertoires appeared more similar than among healthy donors.

Germline V gives CDR1 LNHDA, CDR2 SQIVND (reference sequence). This CDR3 has 11 residues. V lost 4 bases and J 14 bases, leaving 12 bases between the germline ends. The study reverse transcribed the entire isolated RNA, so it sequenced expressed TCRB transcripts. The method was immunoSEQ multiplex PCR; TCRdb's version includes in-frame clones alone and lacks a portion of them. The table lists 160,000 or so clones, 7% to 9.5% of them singletons. This clone was counted only a few times. As yet, its antigen is unknown. This rearrangement joins TRBV19 to TRBJ2-1, with a possible D match to TRBD2 (6 bases). This TCR was sampled from a woman aged 25 to 39 with type 1 diabetes. Sequenced material: central memory CD4+ T cells from blood. The CDR3 reads CASSNTREEFF. Written as DNA, the CDR3 is TGTGCCAGTAGTAACACTAGGGAGGAGTTCTTC.